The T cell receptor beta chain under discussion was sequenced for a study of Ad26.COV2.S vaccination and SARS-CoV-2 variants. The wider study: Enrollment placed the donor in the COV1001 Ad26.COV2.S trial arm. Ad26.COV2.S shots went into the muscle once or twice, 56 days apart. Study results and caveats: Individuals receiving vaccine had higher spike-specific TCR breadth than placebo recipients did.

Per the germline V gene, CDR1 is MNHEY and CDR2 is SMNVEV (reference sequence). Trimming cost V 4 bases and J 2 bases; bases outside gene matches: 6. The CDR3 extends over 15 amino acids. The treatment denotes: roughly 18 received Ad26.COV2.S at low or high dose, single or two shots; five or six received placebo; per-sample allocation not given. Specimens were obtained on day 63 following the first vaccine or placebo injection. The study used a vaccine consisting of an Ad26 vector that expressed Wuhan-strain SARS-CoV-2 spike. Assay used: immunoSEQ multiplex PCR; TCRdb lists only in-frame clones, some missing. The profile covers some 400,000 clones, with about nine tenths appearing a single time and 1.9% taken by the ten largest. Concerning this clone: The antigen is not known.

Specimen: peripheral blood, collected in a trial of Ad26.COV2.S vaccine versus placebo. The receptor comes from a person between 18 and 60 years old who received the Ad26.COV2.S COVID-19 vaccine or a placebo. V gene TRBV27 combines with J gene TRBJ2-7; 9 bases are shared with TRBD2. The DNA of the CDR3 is TGTGCCAGCAGTTCCTTACTAGCGGGCACCTACGAGCAGTACTTC. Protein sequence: CASSSLLAGTYEQYF.